This entry lists 11 T cell receptor beta chains sequenced from one sample in a study of control samples from healthy donors and cancer patients. Measured with immunoSEQ multiplex PCR; TCRdb has only the in-frame clones, and not every one. The table has tens of thousands of clones, over 85% seen once; the top ten hold 1.5%. What was sequenced was blood. These receptors came from a woman in her twenties or thirties in good health.

This chain links TRBV21-1 with TRBJ2-6. TRBV21-1 counts as a pseudogene. CDR3 length equals 13 residues. CDR3 bases: TGTGCCCTAGGGCGTTCTGGGGGCAACGTCCTGACTTTC. It codes for CALGRSGGNVLTF.

The rearrangement joins TRBV9 to TRBJ2-3; weak D call: TRBD2 (6 bases). There are 15 residues in the CDR3. CDR1 and CDR2 from the germline V gene are SGDLS and YYNGEE. Trimming stripped 0 bases from V and 0 bases from J, with 8 bases between. The CDR3 DNA reads TGTGCCAGCAGCGTAGGGGCGGGAAGCACAGATACGCAGTATTTT. This encodes CASSVGAGSTDTQYF.

This clone has just one count. This rearrangement joins TRBV24-1 to TRBJ1-2, with D perhaps matching TRBD1 (5 bases). The germline V gene encodes CDR1 KGHDR and CDR2 SFDVKD. The ends were cut back, 3 bases at V and 5 bases at J, with 6 bases in the middle. The CDR3 extends over 12 amino acids. CDR3 amino acids: CATSDQGYGYTF. In DNA form, the CDR3 reads TGTGCCACCAGTGATCAGGGTTATGGCTACACCTTC.

V usage is TRBV6-6 and J usage is TRBJ2-6; no clear D. Germline assignment: CDR1 MNHNY and CDR2 SVGAGI (reference sequence). V was shortened by 6 bases and J by 0 bases, with 6 bases between the two germline ends. This CDR3 region has 14 residues. The CDR3 reads CASRDTSGANVLTF. The CDR3, as DNA: TGTGCCAGCAGAGACACCTCTGGGGCCAACGTCCTGACTTTC.

This clone was observed a few times. The chain carries TRBV29-1 and TRBJ1-5; weak D call: TRBD1 (6 bases). Trimming took 4 bases from V and 4 from J, leaving 11 bases between them. The CDR3 length is 13 residues. CDR1 is SQVTM, CDR2 ANQGSEA, per germline. Here the CDR3 DNA reads TGCAGCGTTGCAGGGGCAATTAATCAGCCCCAGCATTTT. It specifies CSVAGAINQPQHF.

J is TRBJ2-5 and V is TRBV9, with 7 bases fitting TRBD2. CDR3 size: 14 residues. Trimming at V came to 3 bases and at J to 2 bases, leaving 4 bases not matched to a gene. In germline, CDR1 is SGDLS, CDR2 YYNGEE. CDR3 nucleotide sequence: TGTGCCAGCAGCGGGGGTAGCGGGCAAGAGACCCAGTACTTC. It codes for CASSGGSGQETQYF.

The chain carries TRBV27 and TRBJ1-1; D gene ambiguous. Per germline, CDR1 MNHEY and CDR2 SMNVEV (reference sequence). Deletions cut 0 bases from V and 1 base from J, with 12 bases between. The CDR3 length is 16 residues. The CDR3, as DNA: TGTGCCAGCAGTTTATCTTTCGGTTGGCGGAACACTGAAGCTTTCTTT. This translates into CASSLSFGWRNTEAFF.

The J gene is TRBJ1-1, the V gene TRBV11-2; 10 positions agree with TRBD1. V shed 1 base and J 3 bases; nucleotides not matched to a gene: 8. CDR1 is SGHAT and CDR2 is FQNNGV in the germline V gene. The CDR3 is 17 amino acids. CDR3 in DNA: TGTGCCAGCAGCTTAGTACCAGGACAGGGGGGGTACACTGAAGCTTTCTTT. Translated: CASSLVPGQGGYTEAFF.

CDR3: CASSHTGRGAEAFF. In nucleotides, the CDR3 is TGTGCCAGCAGCCACACAGGGAGAGGGGCTGAAGCTTTCTTT. The chain recombines TRBV5-4 with TRBJ1-1, with D possibly being TRBD1 (6 bases). The CDR3 is 14 amino acids. Trimming took off 4 bases at V and 6 bases at J, with 16 bases between the two ends. Germline V gene sequence: CDR1 SGHNT, CDR2 YYREEE (reference sequence). The full variable domain, its missing parts supplied by reference TRBV5-4 and TRBJ1-1, is ETGVTQSPTHLIKTRGQQVTLRCSSQSGHNTVSWYQQALGQGPQFIFQYYREEENGRGNFPPRFSGLQFPNYSSELNVNALELDDSALYLCASSHTGRGAEAFFGQGTRLTVV.

The chain combines TRBV5-4 with TRBJ2-7; 9 bases line up with TRBD1. V gave up 0 bases and J gave up 2 bases; unmatched junction bases: 6. The CDR3 loop spans 16 amino acids. Germline lookup yields CDR1 SGHNT and CDR2 YYREEE (reference sequence). The CDR3 sequence is CASSLGGQGTTYEQYF. The DNA of the CDR3 is TGTGCCAGCAGCTTGGGGGGACAGGGTACTACCTACGAGCAGTACTTC.

The chain recombines TRBV6-6 with TRBJ1-5; 8 bases align to TRBD1. The CDR3 covers 15 residues. V shed 3 bases and J 5 bases; nucleotides not matched to a gene: 6. CDR1 is MNHNY, CDR2 SVGAGI, per germline (reference sequence). CDR3 sequence reads: CASSYQGAKDQPQHF. As DNA, the CDR3 is TGTGCCAGCAGTTATCAGGGGGCGAAGGATCAGCCCCAGCATTTT.